This T cell receptor beta chain was captured by sequencing in a study of shared clonotypes between healthy human individuals. For the study at large: Plates per donor: three CD4 naive, three CD4 memory, two CD8 naive, one CD8 memory. Study-level results: Among a handful of donors, approximately 4.6% of naive CD4 clonotypes were found in common. It was the few donors that limited the genetic and exposure-history diversity represented.

Naive CD8 cells were CD45RO-negative, positively selected for CCR7, excluding terminally differentiated effector memory CD45RA+ cells. Assay execution proceeded at the deep level. TCRdb's copy holds only in-frame clones and misses some; the assay was immunoSEQ multiplex PCR. Here the sample spans some 2.1 million clones, about 95% being singletons. This CDR3 contains 16 residues. The V and J ends lost 5 bases and 7 bases, in that order; junction bases with no gene match: 13. Germline V CDR1 and CDR2: SGHNT, YENEEA. As to this clone: Its specificity is not known.

Sequencing input: naive CD8+ T cells sorted from blood. The receptor was isolated from a man younger than 35 in good health. The chain links TRBV11-3 to TRBJ2-1, with 8 positions matching TRBD2. CDR3 nucleotide sequence: TGTGCCAGCAGCCCCCGGGGGGGTGGTTATTGGAATGAGCAGTTCTTC. Amino acid sequence: CASSPRGGGYWNEQFF. Full variable domain (remainder filled in from reference TRBV11-3 and TRBJ2-1): EAGVVQSPRYKIIEKKQPVAFWCNPISGHNTLYWYLQNLGQGPELLIRYENEEAVDDSQLPKDRFSAERLKGVDSTLKIQPAELGDSAVYLCASSPRGGGYWNEQFFGPGTRLTVL.